This TCR beta chain was captured in a study of blood T cell repertoires in COVID-19. The method was immunoSEQ multiplex PCR; TCRdb's version includes in-frame clones alone and lacks a portion of them. The sample has about 240,000 clones, 86% seen once. The CDR3 extends over 14 amino acids. Germline V gene lookup returns CDR1 MNHEY and CDR2 SVGAGI. Deletions cut 5 bases from V and 6 bases from J, with 16 bases between. This chain connects TRBV6-5 to TRBJ1-1; D is perhaps TRBD1 (6 bases). Material for sequencing was PBMCs or T cells enriched from blood (not recorded which). This receptor was identified in a woman in her 40s with acute COVID-19. CDR3 coding DNA: TGTGCCAGCAGTCCTCCGGGACAACCGGCTGAAGCTTTCTTT. It yields the protein CASSPPGQPAEAFF.